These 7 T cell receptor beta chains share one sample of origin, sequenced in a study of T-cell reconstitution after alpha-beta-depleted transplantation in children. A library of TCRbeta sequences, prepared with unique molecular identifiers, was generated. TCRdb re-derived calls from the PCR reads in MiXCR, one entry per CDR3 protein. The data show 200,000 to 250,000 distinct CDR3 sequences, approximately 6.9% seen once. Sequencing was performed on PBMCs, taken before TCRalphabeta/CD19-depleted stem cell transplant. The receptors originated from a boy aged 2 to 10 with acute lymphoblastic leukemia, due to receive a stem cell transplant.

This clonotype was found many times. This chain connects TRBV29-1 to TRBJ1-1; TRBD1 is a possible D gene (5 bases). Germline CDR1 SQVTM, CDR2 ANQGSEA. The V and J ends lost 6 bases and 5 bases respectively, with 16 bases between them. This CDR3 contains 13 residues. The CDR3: CSVGLGVRTEAFF. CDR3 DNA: TGCAGCGTCGGATTAGGGGTTCGAACTGAAGCTTTCTTT.

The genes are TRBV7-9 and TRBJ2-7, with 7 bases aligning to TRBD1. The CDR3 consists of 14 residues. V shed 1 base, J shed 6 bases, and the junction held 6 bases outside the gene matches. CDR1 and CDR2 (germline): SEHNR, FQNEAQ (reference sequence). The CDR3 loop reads CASSLGQGLLEQYF. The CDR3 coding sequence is TGTGCCAGCAGCTTAGGACAGGGCCTTCTCGAGCAGTACTTC.

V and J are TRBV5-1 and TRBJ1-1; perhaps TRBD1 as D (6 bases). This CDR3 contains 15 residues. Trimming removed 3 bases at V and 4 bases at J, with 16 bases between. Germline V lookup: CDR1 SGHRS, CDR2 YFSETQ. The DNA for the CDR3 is TGCGCCAGCAGCTCGGGGGCGACACAGATCACTGAAGCTTTCTTT. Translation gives CASSSGATQITEAFF.

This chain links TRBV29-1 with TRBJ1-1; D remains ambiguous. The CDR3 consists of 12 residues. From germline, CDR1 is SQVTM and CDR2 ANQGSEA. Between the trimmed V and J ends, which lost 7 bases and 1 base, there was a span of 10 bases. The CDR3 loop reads CSAARENTEAFF. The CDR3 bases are TGCAGCGCCGCTCGGGAGAACACTGAAGCTTTCTTT.

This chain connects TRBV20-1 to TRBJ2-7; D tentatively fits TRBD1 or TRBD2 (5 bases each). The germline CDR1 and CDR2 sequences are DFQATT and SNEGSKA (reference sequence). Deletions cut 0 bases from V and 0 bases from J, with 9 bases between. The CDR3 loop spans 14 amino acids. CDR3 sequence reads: CSARDWGNSYEQYF. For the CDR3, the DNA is TGCAGTGCTAGAGATTGGGGGAACTCCTACGAGCAGTACTTC.

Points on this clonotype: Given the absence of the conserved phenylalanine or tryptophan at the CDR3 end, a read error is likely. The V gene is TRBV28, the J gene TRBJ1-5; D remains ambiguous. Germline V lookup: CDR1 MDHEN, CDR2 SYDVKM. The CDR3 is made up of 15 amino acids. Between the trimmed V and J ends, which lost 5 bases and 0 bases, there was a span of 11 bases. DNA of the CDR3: TGTGCCAGCAGTCCCAACACCTTTAGCAATCAGCCCCAGCATTAT. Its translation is CASSPNTFSNQPQHY.

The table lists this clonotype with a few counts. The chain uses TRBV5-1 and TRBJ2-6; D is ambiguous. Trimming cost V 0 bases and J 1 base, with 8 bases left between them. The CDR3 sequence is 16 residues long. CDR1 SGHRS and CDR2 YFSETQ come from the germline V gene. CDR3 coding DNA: TGCGCCAGCAGCTTGGTTTGGGGATCTGGGGCCAACGTCCTGACTTTC. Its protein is CASSLVWGSGANVLTF. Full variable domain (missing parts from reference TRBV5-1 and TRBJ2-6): KAGVTQTPRYLIKTRGQQVTLSCSPISGHRSVSWYQQTPGQGLQFLFEYFSETQRNKGNFPGRFSGRQFSNSRSEMNVSTLELGDSALYLCASSLVWGSGANVLTFGAGSRLTVL.